The T cell receptor (beta chain) under discussion was sequenced for a study of T cell changes during pregnancy in multiple sclerosis. Only a few counts were recorded for this clone. TCRdb keeps only in-frame clones here, not all; method: immunoSEQ multiplex PCR. This table holds about 110,000 clones, about 93% found once. This clonotype originated in a female donor with multiple sclerosis, enrolled in a pregnancy study. Sequenced here: peripheral blood, sampled in the third trimester of pregnancy.

DNA of the CDR3: TGTGCCAGTAGGGGGCAGATCAATCAGCCCCAGCATTTT. Translation: CASRGQINQPQHF. The V gene is TRBV19, the J gene TRBJ1-5, with a possible D match to TRBD1 (5 bases). Germline CDR1 and CDR2: LNHDA and SQIVND (reference sequence). The CDR3 spans 13 residues. Trimming removed 6 bases at V and 3 bases at J, with 9 bases between. Together with reference TRBV19 and TRBJ1-5, the CDR3 gives the full variable domain: DGGITQSPKYLFRKEGQNVTLSCEQNLNHDAMYWYRQDPGQGLRLIYYSQIVNDFQKGDIAEGYSVSREKKESFPLTVTSAQKNPTAFYLCASRGQINQPQHFGDGTRLSIL.